This TCR beta chain originates from a study of somatic mutations in cytotoxic T cells in rheumatoid arthritis. This clone was seen a handful of times. The target antigen is unknown. Study conclusions and caveats: The antigen targets of the expanded CD8+ clones lacked identification. Of about 62 patients, seven or eight had a largest CD8+ clone that exceeded 20% of CD8+ cells.

Sequenced by immunoSEQ multiplex PCR; TCRdb stores in-frame clones only, minus some. Of around 15,000 clones listed, just under 80% are singletons. Germline V gene data show CDR1 as SNHLY and CDR2 as FYNNEI. The germline V and J ends were trimmed by 6 bases and 1 base, with 12 bases remaining between them. The CDR3 sequence is 14 residues long. Purity of the CD4+ and CD8+ cells, isolated by positive magnetic bead selection, was checked by flow cytometry. The sequenced material came from CD8+ T cells sorted from blood. The rearrangement joins TRBV2 to TRBJ1-1, with a tentative D call TRBD1 (6 bases). The TCR originated in an adult with rheumatoid arthritis. The chain's CDR3 is CASRGRDKNTEAFF. In nucleotides, the CDR3 is TGTGCCAGCAGAGGCCGGGACAAGAACACTGAAGCTTTCTTT.